Listed below are T cell receptor beta chains from one sample, sequenced in a study of pediatric ulcerative colitis. Some clones are missing from TCRdb's copy, which holds only in-frame ones; the method was immunoSEQ multiplex PCR. The sample includes 30,000 to 35,000 clones, roughly 81% of them seen just once. Sequences were obtained from gut tissue. These receptors were collected from a boy aged 10-17 years with mild ulcerative colitis. Each CDR3 is given with its conserved first and last residue. Each record gives: clone size, J gene, V gene, D gene, CDR3 protein, CDR3 DNA. The D gene is left open where the match is weak. Expanded clones are given a class, and other clones once, few, many or no size at all.

size: NA; J: TRBJ1-2; V: TRBV6-5; D: TRBD1; CDR3: CASSYSPRGRSGYTF; DNA: TGTGCCAGCAGTTACTCGCCAAGGGGGCGGTCGGGCTACACCTTC
size: once; J: TRBJ2-3; V: TRBV7-3; D: NA; CDR3: CASSLTGSDTQYF; DNA: TGTGCCAGCAGCTTAACGGGCTCAGATACGCAGTATTTT
size: NA; J: TRBJ1-2; V: TRBV6-1; D: NA; CDR3: CASSVGPSNYGYTF; DNA: TGTGCCAGCAGTGTTGGGCCCTCGAACTATGGCTACACCTTC
size: NA; J: TRBJ2-3; V: TRBV5-1; D: NA; CDR3: CASRRTPPDTQYF; DNA: TGCGCCAGCAGACGTACCCCCCCAGATACGCAGTATTTT
size: few; J: TRBJ1-6; V: TRBV9; D: NA; CDR3: CASSVDPEPPLHF; DNA: TGTGCCAGCAGCGTCGACCCGGAACCACCCCTCCACTTT
size: once; J: TRBJ2-7; V: TRBV7-8; D: TRBD1; CDR3: CASGPTGGYEQYF; DNA: TGTGCCAGCGGACCGACAGGGGGCTACGAGCAGTACTTC
size: NA; J: TRBJ1-4; V: TRBV30; D: TRBD1; CDR3: CAWSVAFDRVNEKLFF; DNA: TGTGCCTGGAGTGTAGCCTTCGACAGGGTAAATGAAAAACTGTTTTTT
size: NA; J: TRBJ1-2; V: TRBV19; D: TRBD1; CDR3: CASSIDLWQGGDGYTF; DNA: TGTGCCAGTAGTATAGATCTATGGCAGGGGGGAGATGGCTACACCTTC
size: NA; J: TRBJ2-2; V: TRBV10-3; D: NA; CDR3: CAISESTSSDPGELFF; DNA: TGTGCCATCAGTGAGTCGACGTCATCAGACCCCGGGGAGCTGTTTTTT
size: NA; J: TRBJ2-5; V: TRBV19; D: NA; CDR3: CASSILYGSETQYF; DNA: TGTGCCAGTAGTATTTTGTACGGGTCAGAGACCCAGTACTTC
size: NA; J: TRBJ2-5; V: TRBV6-6; D: TRBD1; CDR3: CASSPPGQGVGQTQYF; DNA: TGTGCCAGCAGCCCCCCGGGACAGGGGGTAGGACAGACCCAGTACTTC
size: NA; J: TRBJ1-2; V: TRBV6-1; D: TRBD1; CDR3: CASSVRQGVSGYTF; DNA: TGTGCCAGCAGTGTTCGACAGGGGGTTTCTGGCTACACCTTC
size: NA; J: TRBJ2-2; V: TRBV7-7; D: NA; CDR3: CASSLSSTGRDTGELFF; DNA: TGTGCCAGCAGCTTAAGCTCTACAGGGAGGGACACCGGGGAGCTGTTTTTT
size: once; J: TRBJ2-1; V: TRBV10-1; D: TRBD2; CDR3: CASSEVAGIFNEQFF; DNA: TGCGCCAGCAGTGAGGTAGCGGGGATTTTCAATGAGCAGTTCTTC
size: NA; J: TRBJ1-2; V: TRBV5-8; D: TRBD1; CDR3: CASSPGTAGTGYTF; DNA: TGTGCCAGCAGCCCCGGGACAGCGGGGACTGGCTACACCTTC
size: NA; J: TRBJ1-2; V: TRBV5-1; D: NA; CDR3: CASSLFAGYYGYTF; DNA: TGCGCCAGCAGCTTATTTGCAGGGTACTATGGCTACACCTTC
size: once; J: TRBJ1-2; V: TRBV6-1; D: NA; CDR3: CASSEGREDGYTF; DNA: TGTGCCAGCAGTGAAGGACGGGAGGATGGCTACACCTTC
size: NA; J: TRBJ1-6; V: TRBV7-9; D: NA; CDR3: CASRREGDSPLHF; DNA: TGTGCCAGCAGAAGAGAGGGTGACTCACCCCTCCACTTT
size: NA; J: TRBJ1-1; V: TRBV29-1; D: NA; CDR3: CSVPAGTLNTEAFF; DNA: TGCAGCGTCCCCGCCGGAACACTGAACACTGAAGCTTTCTTT
size: NA; J: TRBJ1-6; V: TRBV5-4; D: NA; CDR3: CASSWTPGANSPLHF; DNA: TGTGCCAGCAGCTGGACTCCTGGGGCAAACTCACCCCTCCACTTT
size: NA; J: TRBJ1-2; V: TRBV29-1; D: TRBD1; CDR3: CSVTGTGDNDYGYTF; DNA: TGCAGCGTTACCGGGACAGGGGATAACGATTATGGCTACACCTTC
size: NA; J: TRBJ2-3; V: TRBV11-2; D: NA; CDR3: CASSSTPVTDTQYF; DNA: TGTGCCAGCAGCTCGACCCCGGTCACAGATACGCAGTATTTT
size: NA; J: TRBJ1-1; V: TRBV12-5; D: TRBD1; CDR3: CASAARGLTEAFF; DNA: TGTGCTAGTGCCGCGAGGGGGCTAACTGAAGCTTTCTTT
size: NA; J: TRBJ1-1; V: TRBV7-2; D: NA; CDR3: CASRIGVRGNTEAFF; DNA: TGTGCCAGCAGAATAGGCGTGAGGGGGAACACTGAAGCTTTCTTT
size: NA; J: TRBJ2-7; V: TRBV11-2; D: NA; CDR3: CASSLIMTGDSYEQYF; DNA: TGTGCCAGCAGCTTAATAATGACAGGCGACTCCTACGAGCAGTACTTC
size: NA; J: TRBJ2-3; V: TRBV10-1; D: NA; CDR3: CASSEGSTDTQYF; DNA: TGCGCCAGCAGTGAGGGGAGCACAGATACGCAGTATTTT
size: NA; J: TRBJ2-7; V: TRBV10-3; D: TRBD2; CDR3: CAISDGGNHEQYF; DNA: TGTGCCATCTCGGACGGGGGGAACCACGAGCAGTACTTC
size: NA; J: TRBJ1-1; V: TRBV6-5; D: NA; CDR3: CASSDYNQPEAFF; DNA: TGTGCCAGCAGTGACTATAATCAGCCTGAAGCTTTCTTT
size: NA; J: TRBJ1-5; V: TRBV9; D: NA; CDR3: CASSAQPQHF; DNA: TGTGCCAGCAGCGCCCAGCCCCAGCATTTT
size: NA; J: TRBJ1-1; V: TRBV5-1; D: NA; CDR3: CASSLAWGGGTEAFF; DNA: TGCGCCAGCAGCTTGGCATGGGGGGGCGGAACTGAAGCTTTCTTT
size: NA; J: TRBJ2-6; V: TRBV5-4; D: NA; CDR3: CASRGIGANVLTF; DNA: TGTGCCAGCAGGGGTATAGGGGCCAACGTCCTGACTTTC
size: NA; J: TRBJ2-1; V: TRBV7-2; D: TRBD2; CDR3: CASSSERGVNEQFF; DNA: TGTGCCAGCAGCTCAGAGCGGGGTGTCAATGAGCAGTTCTTC
size: once; J: TRBJ2-3; V: TRBV5-1; D: NA; CDR3: CASSTGRGGGHFTDTQYF; DNA: TGCGCCAGCAGCACGGGACGTGGCGGGGGCCATTTCACAGATACGCAGTATTTT
size: NA; J: TRBJ2-1; V: TRBV20-1; D: NA; CDR3: CSAMDNEQFF; DNA: TGCAGTGCTATGGACAATGAGCAGTTCTTC
size: NA; J: TRBJ2-4; V: TRBV6-5; D: NA; CDR3: CASSYSPELAKNIQYF; DNA: TGTGCCAGCAGTTACTCGCCCGAACTAGCCAAAAACATTCAGTACTTC
size: NA; J: TRBJ2-2; V: TRBV5-6; D: NA; CDR3: CASSHFPTDTGELFF; DNA: TGTGCCAGCAGCCATTTCCCCACGGACACCGGGGAGCTGTTTTTT
size: NA; J: TRBJ2-6; V: TRBV2; D: NA; CDR3: CASGVGTFLGVAGANVLTF; DNA: TGTGCCAGCGGGGTAGGGACCTTCCTCGGAGTGGCTGGGGCCAACGTCCTGACTTTC
size: NA; J: TRBJ1-2; V: TRBV30; D: TRBD1; CDR3: CAWRGQGIYGYTF; DNA: TGTGCCTGGAGGGGACAGGGGATCTATGGCTACACCTTC
size: NA; J: TRBJ1-2; V: TRBV2; D: NA; CDR3: CASSALRRANYGYTF; DNA: TGTGCCAGCAGTGCATTGCGGAGAGCTAACTATGGCTACACCTTC
size: NA; J: TRBJ1-1; V: TRBV10-2; D: NA; CDR3: CASRSNRAFF; DNA: TGCGCCAGCAGGTCCAATCGAGCTTTCTTT
size: NA; J: TRBJ2-6; V: TRBV2; D: NA; CDR3: CASSVGRRTAISGANVLTF; DNA: TGTGCCAGCAGTGTAGGCCGTAGGACAGCGATCTCTGGGGCCAACGTCCTGACTTTC
size: NA; J: TRBJ1-2; V: TRBV27; D: TRBD1; CDR3: CASSRQGYGYTF; DNA: TGTGCCAGCAGTCGACAGGGGTATGGCTACACCTTC
size: NA; J: TRBJ2-1; V: TRBV30; D: NA; CDR3: CAGEKTDLLASTNEQFF; DNA: TGTGCCGGGGAGAAAACGGACTTATTGGCTAGTACCAATGAGCAGTTCTTC
size: once; J: TRBJ2-3; V: TRBV5-6; D: NA; CDR3: CASSLPLTGADTDTQYF; DNA: TGTGCCAGCAGCTTACCTTTAACGGGGGCTGACACAGATACGCAGTATTTT
size: few; J: TRBJ1-1; V: TRBV25-1; D: NA; CDR3: CASSGIYTEAFF; DNA: TGTGCCAGCAGCGGAATATACACTGAAGCTTTCTTT
size: NA; J: TRBJ2-3; V: TRBV14; D: NA; CDR3: CASSQGMRVTDTQYF; DNA: TGTGCCAGCAGCCAAGGGATGAGGGTTACAGATACGCAGTATTTT
size: NA; J: TRBJ1-2; V: TRBV28; D: NA; CDR3: CASSGDSYYGYTF; DNA: TGTGCCAGCAGTGGCGACAGCTACTATGGCTACACCTTC
size: NA; J: TRBJ1-5; V: TRBV7-6; D: NA; CDR3: CASSLSSNQPQHF; DNA: TGTGCCAGCAGCTTATCGAGCAATCAGCCCCAGCATTTT
size: once; J: TRBJ1-3; V: TRBV7-8; D: NA; CDR3: CASSPRFGNTIYF; DNA: TGTGCCAGCAGCCCTCGTTTTGGAAACACCATATATTTT
size: NA; J: TRBJ1-2; V: TRBV5-6; D: NA; CDR3: CASSLETRNYGYTF; DNA: TGTGCCAGCAGCTTGGAAACAAGAAACTATGGCTACACCTTC
size: NA; J: TRBJ2-7; V: TRBV7-2; D: NA; CDR3: CASSLRYEQYF; DNA: TGTGCCAGCAGCCTCCGCTACGAGCAGTACTTC
size: NA; J: TRBJ2-7; V: TRBV11-3; D: TRBD1; CDR3: CASSLRQGADEQYF; DNA: TGTGCCAGCAGTTTAAGACAGGGGGCCGACGAGCAGTACTTC
size: NA; J: TRBJ2-1; V: TRBV7-8; D: NA; CDR3: CASSASNTPAGFYNEQFF; DNA: TGTGCCAGCAGCGCATCCAACACCCCGGCGGGGTTCTACAATGAGCAGTTCTTC